Described below is a single TCR beta chain sequence and its context. Its antigen is undetermined. The sample originates from a study of identifying expanded T cells in peripheral blood. Study findings and constraints: Technical replicates showed about 1.1 changed clones; around two weeks 15 to 20; four weeks 19. Across healthy donors, higher total template counts meant significantly greater approximately two-week count variance.

No infections or other immune events were documented during collection. Profiled with immunoSEQ multiplex PCR; TCRdb holds only in-frame clones, not every one. The data hold 100,000 or so clones, with around 88% observed a single time. This receptor was taken from a person between 18 and 75 years old in good health. Material: blood.

The CDR3: CASSSQGNTEAFF. Written as DNA, the CDR3 is TGTGCCAGCAGCTCACAGGGGAACACTGAAGCTTTCTTT. This chain joins TRBV13 and TRBJ1-1; possibly TRBD1 for D (6 bases). V dropped 4 bases and J dropped 1 base, with 7 bases sitting between them. The CDR3 is made up of 13 amino acids. The germline V gene encodes CDR1 PRHDT and CDR2 FYEKMQ (reference sequence).